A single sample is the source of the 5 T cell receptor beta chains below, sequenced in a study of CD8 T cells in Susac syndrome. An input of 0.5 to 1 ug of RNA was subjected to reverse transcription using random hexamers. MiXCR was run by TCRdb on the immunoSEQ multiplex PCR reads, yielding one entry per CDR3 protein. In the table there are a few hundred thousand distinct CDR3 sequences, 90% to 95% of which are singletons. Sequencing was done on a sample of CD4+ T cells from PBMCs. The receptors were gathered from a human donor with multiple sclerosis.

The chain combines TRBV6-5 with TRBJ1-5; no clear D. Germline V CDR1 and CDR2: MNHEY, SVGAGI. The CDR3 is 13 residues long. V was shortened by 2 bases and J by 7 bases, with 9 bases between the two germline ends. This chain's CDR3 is CASSYREYQPQHF. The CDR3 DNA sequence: TGTGCCAGCAGTTACAGGGAATACCAGCCCCAGCATTTT.

The CDR3: CASSPTPGGYEQYV. The DNA for the CDR3 is TGTGCCAGCAGCCCTACCCCAGGGGGCTACGAGCAGTACGTC. The rearrangement links TRBV27 to TRBJ2-7; TRBD1 matches at 7 bases. V was clipped by 6 bases and J by 3 bases; unmatched bases: 8. Per germline, CDR1 MNHEY and CDR2 SMNVEV (reference sequence). The CDR3 loop spans 14 amino acids.

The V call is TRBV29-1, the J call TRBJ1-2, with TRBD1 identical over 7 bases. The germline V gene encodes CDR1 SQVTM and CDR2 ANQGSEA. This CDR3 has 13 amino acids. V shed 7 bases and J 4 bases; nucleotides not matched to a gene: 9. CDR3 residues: CSAGSRDSYGYTF. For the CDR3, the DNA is TGCAGCGCTGGGTCCCGGGACAGCTATGGCTACACCTTC.

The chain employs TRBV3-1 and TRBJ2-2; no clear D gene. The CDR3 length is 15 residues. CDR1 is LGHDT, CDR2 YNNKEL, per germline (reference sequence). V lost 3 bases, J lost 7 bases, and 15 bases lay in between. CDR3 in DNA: TGTGCCAGCAGCCATTCCAGGCCTCAAGGCGGGGAGCTGTTTTTT. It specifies CASSHSRPQGGELFF.

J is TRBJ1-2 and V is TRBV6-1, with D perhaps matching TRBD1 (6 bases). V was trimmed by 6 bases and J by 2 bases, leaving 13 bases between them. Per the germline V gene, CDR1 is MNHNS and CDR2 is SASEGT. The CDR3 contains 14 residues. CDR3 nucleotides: TGTGCCAGCAGAGAGACAGGAGCGAACTATGGCTACACCTTC. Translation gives CASRETGANYGYTF.